What follows is one T cell receptor (beta chain) and its context. Coverage ceases 3 residues before the CDR3 finishes, and the germline J gene fills in the end. This entry is derived from a study of Tregs in tolerant kidney transplant recipients. Profiling relied on immunoSEQ multiplex PCR, and the TCRdb table lists in-frame clones only, not all of them. The table lists 25,000 to 35,000 clones. Germline-derived CDR1 and CDR2 are ENHRY and SYGVKD. With 3 bases removed from V and 7 bases from J, the gap between germline ends came to 15 bases. The CDR3 is 14 residues long. The V and J genes are TRBV10-3 and TRBJ1-2; D gene ambiguous. Here the sequenced sample was CD8+ T cells from blood, taken before the transplant. The clonotype was recovered from a human donor who received a combined kidney and bone marrow transplant. CDR3 DNA, as far as it was read: TGTGCCATCAGTGACGACGAGGCGGGCGCTGGC. This encodes CAISDDEAGAG. The full CDR3 is CAISDDEAGAGYTF.